Below, 8 T cell receptor beta chains from the same sample are listed, as sequenced in a study of blood T cell repertoires in COVID-19. Libraries were prepared by immunoSEQ multiplex PCR; TCRdb keeps only in-frame clonotypes and omits some of them. The table lists roughly 180,000 clones, over 70% of them singletons. What was sequenced was PBMCs or T cells enriched from blood (not recorded which). The receptors derive from a woman in her forties with acute COVID-19.

The rearrangement links TRBV7-3 to TRBJ2-2, with D possibly matching TRBD1 (6 bases). Between the trimmed V and J ends, which lost 5 bases and 5 bases, there was a span of 15 bases. CDR3 length equals 15 residues. The germline CDR1 and CDR2 sequences are SGHTA and FQGTGA. The CDR3 bases are TGTGCCAGCAGCCCCGGGCAGGGGCGAACCGGGGAGCTGTTTTTT. Translation: CASSPGQGRTGELFF.

V usage is TRBV21-1 and J usage is TRBJ1-5; the table assigns TRBD1, which was not confirmed against the DNA. TRBV21-1 has pseudogene status. The CDR3 spans 16 residues. CDR3 sequence reads: CASSKSDSEDGTGRTF. The DNA for the CDR3 is TGTGCCAGCAGCAAATCGGATTCAGAGGACGGGACAGGGCGTACTTTT.

This chain uses TRBV5-4 with TRBJ2-6; D is uncertain. The CDR3 consists of 20 residues. V was clipped by 4 bases and J by 0 bases, with 23 bases between them. Germline loops: CDR1 SGHNT, CDR2 YYREEE (reference sequence). Here the CDR3 reads CASSTGRFAHRASGANVLTF. In DNA form, the CDR3 reads TGTGCCAGCAGCACCGGAAGGTTTGCCCACAGAGCCTCTGGGGCCAACGTCCTGACTTTC.

This rearrangement joins TRBV9 to TRBJ1-6, with TRBD1 as a possible D gene (5 bases). Germline values: CDR1 SGDLS, CDR2 YYNGEE. The CDR3 totals 15 residues. V shed 2 bases and J shed 9 bases, with 15 bases lying between them. The CDR3 nucleotides are TGTGCCAGCAGCGTGACCCAGGCCCAGGGTTCACCCCTCCACTTT. As protein: CASSVTQAQGSPLHF.

This sequence joins TRBV10-3 and TRBJ2-5, with D perhaps TRBD2 (6 bases). The CDR3 length is 16 residues. Per the germline V gene, CDR1 is ENHRY and CDR2 is SYGVKD. V was clipped by 3 bases and J by 3 bases, with 17 bases between them. CDR3 coding DNA: TGTGCCATCAGTGATAAGGAGGGAGCGGAGGAAGAGACCCAGTACTTC. Residues: CAISDKEGAEEETQYF.

The chain has TRBV19 and TRBJ1-5, with D perhaps matching TRBD1 (6 bases). V was shortened by 2 bases and J by 4 bases, with 9 bases between the two germline ends. Germline V gives CDR1 LNHDA, CDR2 SQIVND (reference sequence). This CDR3 has 14 residues. The CDR3 nucleotides read TGTGCCAGTAGTATAAGGCAGGGGAATCAGCCCCAGCATTTT. This encodes CASSIRQGNQPQHF.

The J gene is TRBJ1-1, the V gene TRBV29-1; possibly TRBD1 for D (5 bases). Looked up from germline, CDR1 is SQVTM and CDR2 is ANQGSEA. This CDR3 is 12 amino acids long. The DNA of the CDR3 is TGCGGCGGGGGTAACATGAACACTGAAGCTTTCTTT. It codes for CGGGNMNTEAFF.

The chain is built from TRBV18 and TRBJ1-2; D gene uncertain. Trimming took 1 base from V and 6 from J, leaving 9 bases between them. The CDR3 is 13 amino acids. The germline V gene encodes CDR1 KGHSH and CDR2 LQKENI. Here the CDR3 DNA reads TGTGCCAGCTCACCACGTACAGTGGATGGCTACACCTTC. Protein sequence: CASSPRTVDGYTF.